The 19 T cell receptor beta chains given below trace back to one sample, sequenced in a study of blood T cell repertoires in COVID-19 (dated by TCRdb to 2018 to 2021). Libraries were prepared through the immunoSEQ multiplex PCR assay. Drawn from immuneACCESS, this table holds only the in-frame rearrangements with V and J called that TCRdb kept. Clones are partly lost; checked studies trace under half to an unresolved V gene and leave the rest unexplained. This sample comprises roughly 340,000 clones, approximately 92% of them detected only once. The ten largest clones represent about 1% of the sample. The sequenced material came from PBMCs or T cells enriched from blood (not recorded which). Receptors originate from a young man who had recovered from COVID-19.

The rearrangement uses TRBV18 and TRBJ2-3; TRBD2 aligns across 8 bases. The CDR3 has 15 amino acids. Germline CDR1 reads KGHSH; CDR2 reads LQKENI. With V trimmed by 0 bases and J by 6 bases, 5 bases remained unmatched. The CDR3: CASSPPSGGGDTQYF. CDR3 DNA sequence: TGTGCCAGCTCACCACCGAGCGGGGGCGGTGATACGCAGTATTTT.

The J gene is TRBJ2-1, the V gene TRBV5-1; 10 positions match TRBD2. From germline, CDR1 is SGHRS and CDR2 YFSETQ. V gave up 0 bases and J gave up 5 bases; unmatched junction bases: 2. CDR3 length equals 15 residues. CDR3 bases: TGCGCCAGCAGCTTGGGGACTAGCGGTCACAATGAGCAGTTCTTC. Its translation: CASSLGTSGHNEQFF.

The chain uses TRBV29-1 and TRBJ1-1, with 7 bases matching TRBD1. Germline loops: CDR1 SQVTM, CDR2 ANQGSEA. V lost 6 bases, J lost 0 bases, and 7 bases stayed unmatched. The CDR3 sequence is 14 residues long. The CDR3 reads CSVGDSRMNTEAFF. For the CDR3, the DNA is TGCAGCGTGGGGGACAGTCGGATGAACACTGAAGCTTTCTTT.

The V call is TRBV9, the J call TRBJ1-2; D perhaps matches TRBD1 (5 bases). V shed 5 bases and J shed 8 bases, with 19 bases lying between them. The CDR3 runs to 14 residues. The germline V gene has CDR1 SGDLS and CDR2 YYNGEE. CDR3 coding DNA: TGTGCCAGCAGACAGCTGCGGGACTCCGGAGGCTACACCTTC. It encodes CASRQLRDSGGYTF.

Comments on this clone: One junction end disagrees with the germline gene, perhaps due to a read error. V gene TRBV9 combines with J gene TRBJ1-2, with D tentatively TRBD1 (5 bases). The CDR3 has 13 amino acids. CDR1 is SGDLS, CDR2 YYNGEE, per germline. The CDR3, as DNA: TGTGCCACCAGCCCACCAGGGATGAATGGCTACACCTTC. This translates into CATSPPGMNGYTF.

This rearrangement joins TRBV6-5 to TRBJ1-2; a possible D gene is TRBD1 (5 bases). CDR1 is MNHEY, CDR2 SVGAGI, per germline. The CDR3 has 14 amino acids. V was trimmed by 8 bases and J by 8 bases, leaving 21 bases between them. CDR3 in DNA: TGTGCCAGCGGCCTAGAGGAGGCGGGGCGAGGCTACACCTTC. Residues: CASGLEEAGRGYTF.

The chain uses TRBV28 and TRBJ1-4; a possible D gene is TRBD1 (6 bases). Germline V CDR1 and CDR2: MDHEN, SYDVKM. The CDR3 runs 14 residues. With 7 bases removed from V and 0 bases from J, the gap between germline ends came to 9 bases. The CDR3 loop reads CASIRTATNEKLFF. The CDR3, as DNA: TGTGCCAGCATTCGGACAGCAACTAATGAAAAACTGTTTTTT.

This chain uses TRBV28 with TRBJ1-2; the D gene is possibly TRBD1 (5 bases). The V and J ends lost 5 bases and 9 bases respectively, with 13 bases between them. CDR1 is MDHEN, CDR2 SYDVKM, per germline. This CDR3 has 12 residues. The CDR3 region has the DNA TGTGCCAGCAGTACGCAGGGTCGGCGCTACACCTTC. Translating it yields CASSTQGRRYTF.

The sample holds a few counts of this clone. This chain joins TRBV7-9 and TRBJ2-7; no clear D. This CDR3 comprises 14 residues. The germline V gene encodes CDR1 SEHNR and CDR2 FQNEAQ (reference sequence). V lost 1 base and J 12 bases, leaving 19 bases between the germline ends. CDR3 sequence (DNA): TGTGCCAGCAGCTTAGAGTATTTTGAGTCTACTCGGTACTTC. Translation: CASSLEYFESTRYF.

This rearrangement joins TRBV6-6 to TRBJ1-2; D is possibly TRBD1 (5 bases). Deletions cut 8 bases from V and 8 bases from J, with 12 bases between. The CDR3 has 11 residues. Germline V gene sequence: CDR1 MNHNY, CDR2 SVGAGI (reference sequence). CDR3 sequence (DNA): TGTGCCAGCGGTACCCAGGGCGGCTACACCTTC. Its translation is CASGTQGGYTF.

The chain links TRBV28 to TRBJ2-2; no clear D. CDR1 MDHEN and CDR2 SYDVKM come from the germline V gene. V gave up 1 base and J gave up 5 bases, with 11 bases separating them. The CDR3 contains 15 residues. The CDR3 DNA sequence: TGTGCCAGCAGTTTATATACAGATGGGACCGGGGAGCTGTTTTTT. Translated, it gives CASSLYTDGTGELFF.

V usage is TRBV9 and J usage is TRBJ1-1, with D unclear. Trimming stripped 0 bases from V and 6 bases from J, with 12 bases between. CDR3 length: 14 residues. Germline CDR1 reads SGDLS; CDR2 reads YYNGEE. The CDR3 DNA reads as TGTGCCAGCAGCGTAGTAGGGAGTTTACCTGAAGCTTTCTTT. Translating gives CASSVVGSLPEAFF.

The V call is TRBV7-2, the J call TRBJ1-5, with D possibly TRBD1 on 6 matching bases. The length of the CDR3 is 15 residues. Germline loops: CDR1 SGHTA, CDR2 FQGNSA. V was pared by 5 bases and J by 1 base, with 12 bases between. CDR3 DNA sequence: TGTGCCAGCAGCCACACCGGGACAAGCAATCAGCCCCAGCATTTT. It specifies CASSHTGTSNQPQHF. Full variable domain (remainder filled in from reference TRBV7-2 and TRBJ1-5): GAGVSQSPSNKVTEKGKDVELRCDPISGHTALYWYRQSLGQGLEFLIYFQGNSAPDKSGLPSDRFSAERTGGSVSTLTIQRTQQEDSAVYLCASSHTGTSNQPQHFGDGTRLSIL.

The chain uses TRBV7-9 and TRBJ2-3; no clear D. The CDR3 length is 17 residues. The V end was cut by 0 bases, the J end by 1 base, with 14 bases between. Germline V gene sequence: CDR1 SEHNR, CDR2 FQNEAQ (reference sequence). The CDR3 DNA reads TGTGCCAGCAGCTTAGCGCTTGGGTCACGGGGCACAGATACGCAGTATTTT. It encodes CASSLALGSRGTDTQYF.

This chain connects TRBV19 to TRBJ1-1; D may be TRBD1 (5 bases). Germline V gives CDR1 LNHDA, CDR2 SQIVND (reference sequence). The V and J ends lost 7 bases and 0 bases respectively, with 9 bases between them. This CDR3 is built from 13 residues. For the CDR3, the DNA is TGTGCCAGTACCCCACAGGTGAACACTGAAGCTTTCTTT. Translated: CASTPQVNTEAFF.

The chain has TRBV2 and TRBJ1-5; TRBD1 might be the D (5 bases). Germline V gene lookup returns CDR1 SNHLY and CDR2 FYNNEI. V was trimmed by 3 bases and J by 7 bases, leaving 13 bases between them. The CDR3 contains 14 residues. CDR3 amino acids: CASSDWGEGQPQHF. CDR3 bases: TGTGCCAGCAGTGACTGGGGGGAAGGACAGCCCCAGCATTTT.

The chain joins TRBV11-3 to TRBJ2-2; 16 positions match TRBD2. Trimming removed 5 bases from V and 6 bases from J; junction bases left unmatched: 6. The germline V gene encodes CDR1 SGHNT and CDR2 YENEEA. This CDR3 spans 17 amino acids. The CDR3 DNA is TGTGCCAGCAGCCCCCCGGGACTAGCGGGGGGGGCCGGGGAGCTGTTTTTT. Translated, it gives CASSPPGLAGGAGELFF.

The chain combines TRBV7-9 with TRBJ1-3, with TRBD1 matching over 7 bases. V lost 4 bases to trimming and J lost 1 base; unmatched junction nucleotides: 7. Germline V lookup: CDR1 SEHNR, CDR2 FQNEAQ (reference sequence). This CDR3 contains 16 residues. The CDR3 nucleotides are TGTGCCAGCAGCTCCGACCGGGGACAGTCTGGAAACACCATATATTTT. Its translation: CASSSDRGQSGNTIYF.

The chain combines TRBV6-5 with TRBJ2-7; the D gene is possibly TRBD1 (5 bases). Germline V lookup: CDR1 MNHEY, CDR2 SVGAGI. Trimming stripped 8 bases from V and 4 bases from J, with 15 bases between. The CDR3 contains 13 residues. Written as DNA, the CDR3 is TGTGCCAGCCTCAGGGCGTATGCGTACGAGCAGTACTTC. It specifies CASLRAYAYEQYF.